The sequence of this TCR beta chain was determined in a study of blood T cell repertoires in COVID-19. As concerns this clone: The germline gene is not matched at one end of the junction; a read error may be the cause.

The length of the CDR3 is 12 residues. Germline values: CDR1 SEHNR, CDR2 FQNEAQ (reference sequence). In the source study's methods: Nucleated cell number was recorded as an estimate derived from reference gene primer amplification. Sequenced by immunoSEQ multiplex PCR; TCRdb stores in-frame clones only, minus some. D and trimming were read from the DNA, whereas the V and J calls and clone size are those reported in that table. The sample holds fewer than 400,000 clones, 65% to 85% seen once. The specimen was peripheral blood. The genes are TRBV7-9 and TRBJ2-1, with unresolved D. The TCR was taken from a man younger than 40 with active or convalescent COVID-19. The CDR3 loop is CASTPSHNEQFF. DNA of the CDR3: TGTGCCAGCACCCCCTCCCACAATGAGCAGTTCTTC.